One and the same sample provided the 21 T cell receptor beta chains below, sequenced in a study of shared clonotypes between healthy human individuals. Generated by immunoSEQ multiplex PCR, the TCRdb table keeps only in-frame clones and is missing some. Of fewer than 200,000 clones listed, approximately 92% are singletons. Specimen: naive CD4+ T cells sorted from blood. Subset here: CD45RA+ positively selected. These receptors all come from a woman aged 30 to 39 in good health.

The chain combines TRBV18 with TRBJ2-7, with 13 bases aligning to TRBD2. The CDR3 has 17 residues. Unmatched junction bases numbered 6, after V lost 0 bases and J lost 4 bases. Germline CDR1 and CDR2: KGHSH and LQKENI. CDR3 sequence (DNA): TGTGCCAGCTCACCACCCCGACTAGCGGGAGGAGTGTACGAGCAGTACTTC. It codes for CASSPPRLAGGVYEQYF.

The CDR3 bases are TGTGCCAGCAGTTACTCCGGGGATGCCTACGAGCAGTACTTC. Protein sequence: CASSYSGDAYEQYF. The genes are TRBV6-5 and TRBJ2-5, with D possibly matching TRBD2 (5 bases). The J call may not be correct, given that the DNA end is closer to TRBJ2-7. Germline CDR1 MNHEY, CDR2 SVGAGI. This CDR3 comprises 14 residues.

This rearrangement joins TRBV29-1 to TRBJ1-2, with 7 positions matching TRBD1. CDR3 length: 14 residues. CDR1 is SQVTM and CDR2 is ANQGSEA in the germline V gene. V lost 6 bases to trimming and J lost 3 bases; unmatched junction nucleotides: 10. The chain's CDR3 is CSVRGGRGDYGYTF. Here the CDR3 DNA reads TGCAGCGTCCGAGGGGGCAGGGGCGACTATGGCTACACCTTC.

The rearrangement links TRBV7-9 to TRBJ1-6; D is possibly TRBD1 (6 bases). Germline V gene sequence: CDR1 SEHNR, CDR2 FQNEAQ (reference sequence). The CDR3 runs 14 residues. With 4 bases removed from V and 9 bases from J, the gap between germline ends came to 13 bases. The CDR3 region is CASSYRESSSPLHF. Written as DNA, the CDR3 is TGTGCCAGCAGCTACAGGGAGTCGAGTTCACCCCTCCACTTT.

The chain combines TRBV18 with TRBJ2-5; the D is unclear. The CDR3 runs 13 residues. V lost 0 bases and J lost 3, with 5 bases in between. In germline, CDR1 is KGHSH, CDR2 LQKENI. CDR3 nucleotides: TGTGCCAGCTCACCACCTATGGAAGAGACCCAGTACTTC. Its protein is CASSPPMEETQYF.

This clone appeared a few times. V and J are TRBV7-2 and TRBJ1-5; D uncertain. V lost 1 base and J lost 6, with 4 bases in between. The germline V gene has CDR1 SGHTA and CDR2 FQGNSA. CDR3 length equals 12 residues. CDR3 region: CASSLDFQPQHF. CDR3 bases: TGTGCCAGCAGCTTAGACTTTCAGCCCCAGCATTTT.

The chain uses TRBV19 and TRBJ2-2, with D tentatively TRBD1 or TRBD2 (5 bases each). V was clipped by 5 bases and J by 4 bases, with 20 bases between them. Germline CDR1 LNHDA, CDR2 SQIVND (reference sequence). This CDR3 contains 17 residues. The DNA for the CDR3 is TGTGCCAGTAGTCTACTCCCAACGGGACCGATCACCGGGGAGCTGTTTTTT. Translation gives CASSLLPTGPITGELFF.

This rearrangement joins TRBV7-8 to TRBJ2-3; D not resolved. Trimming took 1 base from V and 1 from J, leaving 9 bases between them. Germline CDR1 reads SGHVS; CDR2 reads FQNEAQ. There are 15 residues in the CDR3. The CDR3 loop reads CASSLVGPRTDTQYF. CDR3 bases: TGTGCCAGCAGCTTAGTAGGGCCCCGCACAGATACGCAGTATTTT.

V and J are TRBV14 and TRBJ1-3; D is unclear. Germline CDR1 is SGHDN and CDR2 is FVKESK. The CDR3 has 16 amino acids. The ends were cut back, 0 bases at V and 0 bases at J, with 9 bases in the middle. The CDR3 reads CASSQDRGSSGNTIYF. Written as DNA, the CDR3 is TGTGCCAGCAGCCAAGACCGTGGGAGCTCTGGAAACACCATATATTTT.

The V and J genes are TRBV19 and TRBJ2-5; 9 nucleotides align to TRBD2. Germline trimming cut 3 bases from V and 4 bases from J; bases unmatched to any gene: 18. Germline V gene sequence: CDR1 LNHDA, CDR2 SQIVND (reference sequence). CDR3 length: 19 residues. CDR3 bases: TGTGCCAGTAGTATCTGGAGGAGCGGGAGCGGGAGGATCGGAGAGACCCAGTACTTC. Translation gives CASSIWRSGSGRIGETQYF.

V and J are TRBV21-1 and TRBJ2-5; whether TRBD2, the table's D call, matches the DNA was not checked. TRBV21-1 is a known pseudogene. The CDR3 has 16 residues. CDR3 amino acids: CASSRASVWDQETQYF. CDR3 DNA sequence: TGTGCCAGCAGCCGTGCGAGCGTATGGGACCAAGAGACCCAGTACTTC.

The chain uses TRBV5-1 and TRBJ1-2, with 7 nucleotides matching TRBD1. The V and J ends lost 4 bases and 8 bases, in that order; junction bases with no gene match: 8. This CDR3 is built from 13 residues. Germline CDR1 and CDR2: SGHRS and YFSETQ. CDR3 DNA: TGCGCCAGCAGCCTGCAGGGGGGTCTCGGCTACACCTTC. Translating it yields CASSLQGGLGYTF.

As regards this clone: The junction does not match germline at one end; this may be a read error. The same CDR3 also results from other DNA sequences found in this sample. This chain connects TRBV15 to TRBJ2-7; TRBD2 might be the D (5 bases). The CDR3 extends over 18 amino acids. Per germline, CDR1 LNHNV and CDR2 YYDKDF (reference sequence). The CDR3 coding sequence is TGTGCCACCAGTAGAGATTTTTTGAAGGGCGGGTTATCCTACGAGCAGTACTTC. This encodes CATSRDFLKGGLSYEQYF.

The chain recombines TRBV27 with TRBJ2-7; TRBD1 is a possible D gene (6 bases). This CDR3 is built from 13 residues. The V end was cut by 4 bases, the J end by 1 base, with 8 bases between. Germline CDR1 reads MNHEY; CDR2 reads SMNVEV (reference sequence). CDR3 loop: CASSWDISYEQYF. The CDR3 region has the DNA TGTGCCAGCAGTTGGGACATATCCTACGAGCAGTACTTC.

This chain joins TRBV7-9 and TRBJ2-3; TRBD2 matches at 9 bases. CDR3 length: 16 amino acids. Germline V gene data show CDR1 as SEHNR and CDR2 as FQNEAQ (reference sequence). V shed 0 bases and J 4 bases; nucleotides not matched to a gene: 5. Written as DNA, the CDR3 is TGTGCCAGCAGCTTAGCGGCGGGAGGGACGGCAGATACGCAGTATTTT. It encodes CASSLAAGGTADTQYF.

The CDR3 DNA follows: TGTGCCAGCAGCCTGGACAGGCAGAACACTGAAGCTTTCTTT. This translates into CASSLDRQNTEAFF. V is TRBV9 and J is TRBJ1-1; 7 nucleotides agree with TRBD1. This CDR3 comprises 14 residues. Germline V gene sequence: CDR1 SGDLS, CDR2 YYNGEE. J lost 1 base, V lost 4 bases, and 4 bases had no gene match.

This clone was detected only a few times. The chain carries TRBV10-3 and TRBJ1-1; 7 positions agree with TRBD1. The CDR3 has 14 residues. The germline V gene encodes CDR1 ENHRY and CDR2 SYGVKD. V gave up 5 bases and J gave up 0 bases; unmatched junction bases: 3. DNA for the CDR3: TGTGCCATCAGTAGACAGGGAATGAACACTGAAGCTTTCTTT. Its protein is CAISRQGMNTEAFF.

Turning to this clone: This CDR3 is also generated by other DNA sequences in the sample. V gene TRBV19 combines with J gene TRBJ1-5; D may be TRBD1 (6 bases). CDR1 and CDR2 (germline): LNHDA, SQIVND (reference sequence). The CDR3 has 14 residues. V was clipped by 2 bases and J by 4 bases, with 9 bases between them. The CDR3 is CASSIRTDNQPQHF. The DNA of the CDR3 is TGTGCCAGTAGTATACGGACAGATAATCAGCCCCAGCATTTT.

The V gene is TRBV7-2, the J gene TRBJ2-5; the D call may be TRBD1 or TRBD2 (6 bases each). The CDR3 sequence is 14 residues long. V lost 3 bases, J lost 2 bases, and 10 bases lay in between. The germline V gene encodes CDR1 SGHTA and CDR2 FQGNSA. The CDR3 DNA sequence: TGTGCCAGCAGCTTGGGGGGCTCACAAGAGACCCAGTACTTC. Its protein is CASSLGGSQETQYF.

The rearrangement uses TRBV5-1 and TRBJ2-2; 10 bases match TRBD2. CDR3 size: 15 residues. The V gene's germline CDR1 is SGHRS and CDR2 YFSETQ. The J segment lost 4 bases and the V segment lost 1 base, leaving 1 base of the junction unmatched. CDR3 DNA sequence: TGCGCCAGCAGCTTGACTAGCGGGACCACCGGGGAGCTGTTTTTT. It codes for CASSLTSGTTGELFF.

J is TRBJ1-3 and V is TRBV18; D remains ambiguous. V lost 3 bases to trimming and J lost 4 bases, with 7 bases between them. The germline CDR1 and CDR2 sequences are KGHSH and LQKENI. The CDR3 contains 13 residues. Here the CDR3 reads CASSPGDGNTIYF. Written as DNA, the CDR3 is TGTGCCAGCTCACCGGGAGACGGAAACACCATATATTTT.